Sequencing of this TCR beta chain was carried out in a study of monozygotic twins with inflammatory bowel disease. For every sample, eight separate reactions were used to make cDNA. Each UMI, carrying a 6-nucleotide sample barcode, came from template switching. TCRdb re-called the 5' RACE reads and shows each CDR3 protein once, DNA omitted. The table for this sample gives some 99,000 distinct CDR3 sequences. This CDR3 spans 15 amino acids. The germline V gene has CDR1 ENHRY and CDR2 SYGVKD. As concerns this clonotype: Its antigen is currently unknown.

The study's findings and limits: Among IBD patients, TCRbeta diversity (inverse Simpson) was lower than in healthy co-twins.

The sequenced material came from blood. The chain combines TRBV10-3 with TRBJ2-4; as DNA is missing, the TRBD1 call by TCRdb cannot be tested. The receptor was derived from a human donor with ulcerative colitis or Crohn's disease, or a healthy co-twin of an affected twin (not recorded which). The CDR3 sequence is CAISEDRDAKNMQYF.